The 24 T cell receptor beta chains presented below share a single source sample, sequenced in a study of response to subunit inactivated influenza vaccine. TCRdb re-called the RT-PCR reads through MiXCR, storing one row per CDR3 protein. The data show 500,000 to 600,000 distinct CDR3 sequences, around 15% seen once. Sequencing was performed on PBMCs from blood, taken roughly 12 days after vaccination. These receptors all come from a man aged 45 to 65 who received an inactivated influenza vaccine.

This clonotype has a handful of counts. This rearrangement joins TRBV5-1 to TRBJ2-1, with no clear D. V shed 4 bases and J shed 4 bases, with 18 bases lying between them. CDR1 and CDR2 from the germline V gene are SGHRS and YFSETQ. CDR3 size: 16 residues. This chain's CDR3 is CASSPTGADSYNEQFF. Written as DNA, the CDR3 is TGCGCCAGCAGCCCGACCGGCGCGGATAGTTACAATGAGCAGTTCTTC. The full variable domain, completed using reference TRBV5-1 and TRBJ2-1, is KAGVTQTPRYLIKTRGQQVTLSCSPISGHRSVSWYQQTPGQGLQFLFEYFSETQRNKGNFPGRFSGRQFSNSRSEMNVSTLELGDSALYLCASSPTGADSYNEQFFGPGTRLTVL.

The V gene is TRBV29-1, the J gene TRBJ2-7; no clear D. The CDR3 has 14 residues. Germline loops: CDR1 SQVTM, CDR2 ANQGSEA. V lost 0 bases and J 0 bases, leaving 9 bases between the germline ends. The CDR3 bases are TGCAGCGTTGAAGATCGAGGCAGCTCCTACGAGCAGTACTTC. Its protein product is CSVEDRGSSYEQYF.

This clonotype appeared a few times. This rearrangement joins TRBV18 to TRBJ1-6, with D perhaps matching TRBD1 (5 bases). CDR1 KGHSH and CDR2 LQKENI come from the germline V gene. The CDR3 contains 15 residues. V lost 3 bases and J lost 4, with 10 bases in between. The CDR3 is CASSPGAPYNSPLHF. The CDR3 DNA reads as TGTGCCAGCTCACCTGGGGCACCGTATAATTCACCCCTCCACTTT.

This chain uses TRBV7-2 with TRBJ2-7; either TRBD1 or TRBD2 may supply D (5 bases each). CDR1 is SGHTA, CDR2 FQGNSA, per germline. The CDR3 covers 17 residues. With 3 bases removed from V and 8 bases from J, the gap between germline ends came to 26 bases. CDR3 DNA: TGTGCCAGCAGCTTCTCAAGTGCGAACGGGACGCCGGGCAAGCAGTACTTC. It encodes CASSFSSANGTPGKQYF.

This clonotype was seen a handful of times. This chain links TRBV7-2 with TRBJ2-7, with a weak D call TRBD1 (5 bases). The CDR3 is 13 residues long. The V and J ends lost 1 base and 6 bases respectively, with 10 bases between them. Germline V gene data show CDR1 as SGHTA and CDR2 as FQGNSA. The CDR3 loop is CASSLGGLIEQYF. CDR3 coding DNA: TGTGCCAGCAGCTTAGGGGGCTTAATCGAGCAGTACTTC.

The sample holds many counts of this clonotype. The rearrangement uses TRBV4-3 and TRBJ1-2; a weak D match, TRBD1 (5 bases). Trimming removed 0 bases at V and 2 bases at J, with 10 bases between. There are 15 residues in the CDR3. From germline, CDR1 is LGHNA and CDR2 YSLEER. DNA for the CDR3: TGCGCCAGCAGCCAAGAATGGCGACAGAACTATGGCTACACCTTC. As protein: CASSQEWRQNYGYTF.

The chain recombines TRBV7-3 with TRBJ2-5, with TRBD2 matching over 7 bases. Germline CDR1 and CDR2: SGHTA and FQGTGA. Trimming at V came to 4 bases and at J to 2 bases, leaving 10 bases not matched to a gene. The CDR3 totals 16 residues. CDR3 DNA: TGTGCCAGCAGCTCATCCGGGACTACAACTCAAGAGACCCAGTACTTC. Translation: CASSSSGTTTQETQYF. The full variable domain, in which reference TRBV7-3 and TRBJ2-5 provide the parts outside the CDR3, is GAGVSQTPSNKVTEKGKYVELRCDPISGHTALYWYRQSLGQGPEFLIYFQGTGAADDSGLPNDRFFAVRPEGSVSTLKIQRTERGDSAVYLCASSSSGTTTQETQYFGPGTRLLVL.

This clonotype came up a few times. The chain links TRBV28 to TRBJ2-7; TRBD1 matches 10 bases. CDR3 length equals 16 residues. V trimming: 7 bases; J trimming: 7 bases; junction bases outside the gene matches: 16. Germline CDR1 is MDHEN and CDR2 is SYDVKM. CDR3 sequence (DNA): TGTGCCAGCACCGCCACCGGGACAGGGGACAACGGGGAGCAGTACTTC. This codes for CASTATGTGDNGEQYF.

The rearrangement joins TRBV7-6 to TRBJ2-1, with TRBD2 matching over 12 bases. Germline trimming cut 5 bases from V and 6 bases from J; bases unmatched to any gene: 8. The CDR3 totals 16 residues. Germline CDR1 reads SGHVS; CDR2 reads FNYEAQ. The CDR3 DNA is TGTGCCAGCAGCGCGATGACTAGCGGGAGTGGCAATGAGCAGTTCTTC. It codes for CASSAMTSGSGNEQFF.

Of note for this clonotype: Germline is not matched at one junction end, which may reflect a read error. The V call is TRBV19, the J call TRBJ1-4, with D maybe TRBD1 (5 bases). Germline V gives CDR1 LNHDA, CDR2 SQIVND (reference sequence). The CDR3 sequence is 18 residues long. CDR3 sequence (DNA): TGTGCCAGTACCCCCGCATGGCGGGGACTTGCAACTAATGTAAAACTGTTTTTT. It yields the protein CASTPAWRGLATNVKLFF.

This clonotype was counted only a few times. V and J are TRBV20-1 and TRBJ2-7; D possibly matches TRBD1 or TRBD2 (5 bases each). The germline CDR1 and CDR2 sequences are DFQATT and SNEGSKA (reference sequence). CDR3 length equals 14 residues. Trimming took off 0 bases at V and 1 base at J, with 10 bases between the two ends. The CDR3 reads CSARETGPSYEQYF. CDR3 nucleotides: TGCAGTGCTAGAGAGACGGGGCCGTCCTACGAGCAGTACTTC.

The chain combines TRBV12-3 or TRBV12-4 with TRBJ1-1; 7 bases align to TRBD1. V lost 6 bases and J lost 1; bases outside the gene matches: 5. CDR3 length: 14 amino acids. The CDR3 loop is CASRRDRANTEAFF. CDR3 DNA sequence: TGTGCCAGCAGACGAGACAGGGCGAACACTGAAGCTTTCTTT.

This clonotype was recorded a few times. The rearrangement uses TRBV7-2 and TRBJ2-7, with 9 bases that match TRBD2. The germline V gene has CDR1 SGHTA and CDR2 FQGNSA. The V gene end was trimmed by 2 bases and the J gene end by 4 bases; junction bases not matched to a gene: 9. The CDR3 is 16 amino acids. The CDR3 nucleotides read TGTGCCAGCAGCTTACAGGGACTAGCTCCCTTATACGAGCAGTACTTC. Its translation is CASSLQGLAPLYEQYF.

The chain carries TRBV4-3 and TRBJ2-7; D could derive from TRBD1 or TRBD2 (5 bases each). The CDR3 spans 15 residues. Germline CDR1 is LGHNA and CDR2 is YSLEER. V was cut by 0 bases and J by 3 bases, with 12 bases left in between. As DNA, the CDR3 is TGCGCCAGCAGCCAAGATTGGGGCAGCGGCTACGAGCAGTACTTC. It translates to CASSQDWGSGYEQYF.

This clonotype was seen a handful of times. The rearrangement uses TRBV29-1 and TRBJ2-1; 11 bases fit TRBD2. Germline V lookup: CDR1 SQVTM, CDR2 ANQGSEA. The CDR3 is made up of 15 amino acids. V shed 0 bases, J shed 9 bases, and the junction held 7 bases outside the gene matches. The CDR3 reads CSVEDLSGGALEQFF. The CDR3 coding sequence is TGCAGCGTTGAAGATCTTAGCGGGGGGGCTCTTGAGCAGTTCTTC.

This clonotype has a count of ten or more. The rearrangement joins TRBV25-1 to TRBJ2-2; 7 positions agree with TRBD1. V gave up 2 bases and J gave up 0 bases; unmatched junction bases: 9. Germline loops: CDR1 MGHDK, CDR2 SYGVNS. The CDR3 extends over 18 amino acids. Here the CDR3 DNA reads TGTGCCAGCAGTGAAATTTCCGGGACAGCCGCGAACACCGGGGAGCTGTTTTTT. This codes for CASSEISGTAANTGELFF.

The chain carries TRBV7-2 and TRBJ2-7; D may be TRBD2 (6 bases). The CDR3 runs to 17 residues. The germline V gene encodes CDR1 SGHTA and CDR2 FQGNSA. The germline V and J ends were trimmed by 0 bases and 3 bases, with 18 bases remaining between them. CDR3: CASSLATGVWSNYEQYF. The DNA for the CDR3 is TGTGCCAGCAGCTTAGCCACGGGGGTATGGTCTAACTACGAGCAGTACTTC.

The CDR3 nucleotides are TGTGCCAGCAGCTCGGTACCAGGGGTCTACGAGCAGTACTTC. The encoded protein is CASSSVPGVYEQYF. J is TRBJ2-7 and V is TRBV7-8; TRBD1 is a possible D gene (6 bases). The CDR3 contains 14 residues. Germline CDR1 and CDR2: SGHVS and FQNEAQ. Between the trimmed V and J ends, which lost 4 bases and 3 bases, there was a span of 13 bases.

This clonotype has a handful of counts. This sequence joins TRBV6-6 and TRBJ1-4; D is possibly TRBD1 (6 bases). Germline V gene lookup returns CDR1 MNHNY and CDR2 SVGAGI (reference sequence). V was trimmed by 5 bases and J by 8 bases, leaving 12 bases between them. CDR3 length: 13 residues. CDR3 loop: CASSPGGWEKLFF. The CDR3 nucleotides read TGTGCCAGCAGTCCCGGGGGCTGGGAAAAACTGTTTTTT.

This clonotype was counted between two and nine times. This chain links TRBV21-1 with TRBJ2-1; the table assigns TRBD1, which was not confirmed against the DNA. TRBV21-1 is tagged as a pseudogene. The CDR3 is made up of 22 amino acids. The CDR3 sequence: CASSKVGCPSRQGTPFYNEQFF. For the CDR3, the DNA is TGTGCCAGCAGCAAAGTTGGTTGCCCGTCTCGACAGGGAACGCCGTTCTACAATGAGCAGTTCTTC.

There are a few counts of this clonotype. V and J are TRBV5-1 and TRBJ1-4; possible D gene TRBD1, 5 bases. The V gene lost 5 bases and the J gene lost 4 bases, with 12 bases spanning the gap. Germline loops: CDR1 SGHRS, CDR2 YFSETQ. The CDR3 is 14 residues long. The CDR3 loop is CASRGQVDNEKLFF. The DNA for the CDR3 is TGCGCCAGCAGAGGACAAGTAGATAATGAAAAACTGTTTTTT. Based on the CDR3 plus reference TRBV5-1 and TRBJ1-4, the full variable domain is KAGVTQTPRYLIKTRGQQVTLSCSPISGHRSVSWYQQTPGQGLQFLFEYFSETQRNKGNFPGRFSGRQFSNSRSEMNVSTLELGDSALYLCASRGQVDNEKLFFGSGTQLSVL.

This clonotype was recorded a few times. This sequence joins TRBV6-5 and TRBJ2-5; D may be TRBD1 or TRBD2 (5 bases each). V dropped 2 bases and J dropped 4 bases, with 11 bases sitting between them. The CDR3 covers 14 residues. Germline V gives CDR1 MNHEY, CDR2 SVGAGI. The CDR3 DNA is TGTGCCAGCAGTTACGGAGTTGGGGGAGAGACCCAGTACTTC. This encodes CASSYGVGGETQYF.

This chain uses TRBV25-1 with TRBJ2-7; TRBD1 agrees at 8 bases. Losses at the gene ends were 6 bases for V and 1 base for J; bases not matched to a gene: 5. The length of the CDR3 is 14 residues. CDR1 and CDR2 (germline): MGHDK, SYGVNS. CDR3 sequence (DNA): TGTGCCAGCAGGGGCAGGGGGCTATCCTACGAGCAGTACTTC. It is translated as CASRGRGLSYEQYF.

In its sample, this clonotype was seen a few times. The chain has TRBV10-3 and TRBJ2-5; unclear D gene. The CDR3 is 13 amino acids. The V gene lost 2 bases and the J gene lost 2 bases, with 6 bases spanning the gap. Looked up from germline, CDR1 is ENHRY and CDR2 is SYGVKD. The CDR3 spells CAISERLQETQYF. The CDR3, as DNA: TGTGCCATCAGTGAGAGGTTACAAGAGACCCAGTACTTC.